These 17 T cell receptor beta chains share one sample of origin, sequenced in a study of cytomegalovirus exposure and HLA in healthy donors. The study ran its PCR with 60 Vbeta and 13 Jbeta primers. The table came from immunoSEQ multiplex PCR; TCRdb's copy has only in-frame clones and leaves some out. The table lists approximately 80,000 clones, more than 65% of them singletons. The sequencing input was PBMCs. The origin of the receptors is a woman in her thirties or forties in good health and CMV-seropositive.

The chain links TRBV30 to TRBJ1-2; no clear D gene. There are 14 residues in the CDR3. V was shortened by 0 bases and J by 6 bases, with 14 bases between the two germline ends. Germline loops: CDR1 GTSNPN, CDR2 SVGIG (reference sequence). The CDR3 bases are TGTGCCTGGAGTGTTGGTTGGCTGGAGAATGGCTACACCTTC. As protein: CAWSVGWLENGYTF.

The gene calls are TRBV18 and TRBJ1-6, with 9 bases aligning to TRBD1. Trimming took 5 bases from V and 14 from J; bases not matched to a gene: 10. Germline loops: CDR1 KGHSH, CDR2 LQKENI. The CDR3 totals 14 residues. CDR3 DNA: TGTGCCAGCTCAAAGGGACAGGGTTCTAAAACCCTCCACTTT. Its translation: CASSKGQGSKTLHF.

This clone was seen only a few times. This sequence joins TRBV19 and TRBJ1-6, with no clear D. The CDR3 consists of 15 residues. Germline V gene sequence: CDR1 LNHDA, CDR2 SQIVND (reference sequence). V lost 9 bases, J lost 7 bases, and 19 bases lay in between. CDR3 protein: CASHGWESENSPLHF. The CDR3 nucleotides are TGTGCCAGCCATGGTTGGGAGTCTGAAAATTCACCCCTCCACTTT. Full variable domain (outside the CDR3, taken from reference TRBV19 and TRBJ1-6): DGGITQSPKYLFRKEGQNVTLSCEQNLNHDAMYWYRQDPGQGLRLIYYSQIVNDFQKGDIAEGYSVSREKKESFPLTVTSAQKNPTAFYLCASHGWESENSPLHFGNGTRLTVT.

In regard to this clone: At the DNA level, this CDR3 is encoded by other sequences in the same sample as well. The chain links TRBV25-1 to TRBJ1-1; TRBD1 is a possible D gene (5 bases). The CDR3 loop spans 13 amino acids. The germline CDR1 and CDR2 sequences are MGHDK and SYGVNS. Trimming left V 8 bases short and J 4 bases short, with 14 bases between. CDR3 coding DNA: TGTGCCAGCGGTGTTAGGGGCATCACTGAAGCTTTCTTT. It specifies CASGVRGITEAFF.

The CDR3 reads CASSYTAGPEGNIQYF. CDR3 nucleotide sequence: TGTGCCAGCAGTTACACGGCGGGACCCGAAGGGAACATTCAGTACTTC. The chain employs TRBV6-6 and TRBJ2-4, with a possible D match to TRBD2 (6 bases). The germline CDR1 and CDR2 sequences are MNHNY and SVGAGI (reference sequence). The germline V and J ends were trimmed by 2 bases and 7 bases, with 18 bases remaining between them. The CDR3 has 16 amino acids.

This clone was counted a single time. The V gene is TRBV7-9, the J gene TRBJ1-3; no firm D call. With 4 bases removed from V and 1 base from J, the gap between germline ends came to 17 bases. Germline CDR1 reads SEHNR; CDR2 reads FQNEAQ (reference sequence). This CDR3 has 17 residues. In DNA form, the CDR3 reads TGTGCCAGCAGCTCCTCACGCACAGTTTTTTCTGGAAACACCATATATTTT. Its translation: CASSSSRTVFSGNTIYF.

This clone was found a few times. At one end the junction does not follow the germline gene, possibly because of a read error. The V and J genes are TRBV25-1 and TRBJ1-1, with D tentatively TRBD1 (5 bases). Per the germline V gene, CDR1 is MGHDK and CDR2 is SYGVNS. The CDR3 has 12 residues. The CDR3 bases are TGTGCCAGCTGTGACTGGGGGGATGAAGCTTTCTTT. This gives the protein CASCDWGDEAFF.

The chain has TRBV5-1 and TRBJ1-2; D perhaps matches TRBD1 (6 bases). The V gene lost 2 bases and the J gene lost 4 bases, with 15 bases spanning the gap. The CDR3 runs 15 residues. Germline CDR1 and CDR2: SGHRS and YFSETQ. CDR3 in amino acids: CASSFGTKLAYGYTF. CDR3 nucleotides: TGCGCCAGCAGCTTCGGGACAAAGTTGGCCTATGGCTACACCTTC.

This chain uses TRBV30 with TRBJ2-7; 7 nucleotides align to TRBD1. V trimming: 5 bases; J trimming: 9 bases; junction bases outside the gene matches: 10. The germline CDR1 and CDR2 sequences are GTSNPN and SVGIG (reference sequence). The CDR3 totals 12 residues. CDR3 coding DNA: TGTGCCTGGGAGACAGGGTTAAGGGTGCAGTACTTC. This sequence encodes CAWETGLRVQYF. Combining the CDR3 with reference TRBV30 and TRBJ2-7 gives the whole variable domain SQTIHQWPATLVQPVGSPLSLECTVEGTSNPNLYWYRQAAGRGLQLLFYSVGIGQISSEVPQNLSASRPQDRQFILSSKKLLLSDSGFYLCAWETGLRVQYFGPGTRLTVT.

Comment on this clone: At the DNA level, this CDR3 is encoded by other sequences in the same sample as well. The chain is built from TRBV2 and TRBJ2-1; 10 bases agree with TRBD2. Germline V lookup: CDR1 SNHLY, CDR2 FYNNEI. The CDR3 extends over 14 amino acids. J was trimmed by 3 bases and V by 5 bases; bases with no gene match: 1. The CDR3 region is CASSRLAGYNEQFF. CDR3 nucleotide sequence: TGTGCCAGCAGTCGACTAGCGGGCTACAATGAGCAGTTCTTC.

In nucleotides, the CDR3 is TGTGCCTGGAACCCAGGGGGGTGGGCCGGTGAGCAGTTCTTC. Translated, it gives CAWNPGGWAGEQFF. V and J are TRBV30 and TRBJ2-1, with D perhaps matching TRBD1 (7 bases). The CDR3 contains 14 residues. Germline V CDR1 and CDR2: GTSNPN, SVGIG (reference sequence). With 4 bases removed from V and 9 bases from J, the gap between germline ends came to 19 bases.

The genes are TRBV30 and TRBJ1-3; 8 positions match TRBD1. Germline CDR1 is GTSNPN and CDR2 is SVGIG (reference sequence). CDR3 length: 15 amino acids. Losses at the gene ends were 2 bases for V and 0 bases for J; bases not matched to a gene: 3. This chain's CDR3 is CAWSRGTGSGNTIYF. In DNA form, the CDR3 reads TGTGCCTGGAGTCGGGGGACAGGCTCTGGAAACACCATATATTTT.

The chain is built from TRBV4-3 and TRBJ2-2, with D tentatively TRBD1 (5 bases). The CDR3 loop spans 14 amino acids. V was pared by 3 bases and J by 4 bases, with 9 bases between. The germline V gene encodes CDR1 LGHNA and CDR2 YSLEER. The CDR3 loop reads CASSQRTFTGELFF. CDR3 DNA sequence: TGCGCCAGCAGCCAGCGGACATTCACCGGGGAGCTGTTTTTT.

This chain connects TRBV7-6 to TRBJ1-5; tentative D call: TRBD1 (5 bases). Germline CDR1 is SGHVS and CDR2 is FNYEAQ. V dropped 1 base and J dropped 6 bases, with 10 bases sitting between them. The CDR3 covers 14 residues. The CDR3 DNA is TGTGCCAGCAGCTTAGGGCAGGGTGGTCAGCCCCAGCATTTT. This sequence encodes CASSLGQGGQPQHF. Full variable domain (remainder filled in from reference TRBV7-6 and TRBJ1-5): GAGVSQSPRYKVTKRGQDVALRCDPISGHVSLYWYRQALGQGPEFLTYFNYEAQQDKSGLPNDRFSAERPEGSISTLTIQRTEQRDSAMYRCASSLGQGGQPQHFGDGTRLSIL.

The chain employs TRBV5-6 and TRBJ2-7; 8 positions match TRBD1. Germline V lookup: CDR1 SGHDT, CDR2 YYEEEE. This CDR3 comprises 15 residues. After removal of 0 bases from V and 4 bases from J, the junction contained 6 bases not matched to a gene. CDR3 amino acids: CASSLADRGRYEQYF. DNA of the CDR3: TGTGCCAGCAGCTTGGCCGACAGGGGTAGGTACGAGCAGTACTTC.

The chain joins TRBV28 to TRBJ2-2; unclear D gene. The germline gives CDR1 MDHEN, CDR2 SYDVKM. The CDR3 has 16 amino acids. Between the trimmed V and J ends, which lost 6 bases and 4 bases, there was a span of 18 bases. The CDR3 loop reads CASSPVSLSRTGELFF. The CDR3 DNA reads TGTGCCAGCAGCCCCGTAAGTCTTAGCCGCACCGGGGAGCTGTTTTTT.

The DNA of the CDR3 is TGTGCCAGCAGCATGGGAGGGGGACTTCGGTTATACTTC. It codes for CASSMGGGLRLYF. The chain employs TRBV9 and TRBJ2-5; maybe TRBD2 (7 bases). The CDR3 loop spans 13 amino acids. Germline assignment: CDR1 SGDLS and CDR2 YYNGEE. Trimming removed 4 bases from V and 14 bases from J, with 21 bases in between.